This entry is about one T cell receptor beta chain. These data originate in a study of blood T cell repertoires in COVID-19. Overall study context: Samples of COVID-19 (acute and convalescent) were obtained from the United States, Italy and Spain. PBMCs, B-cell-depleted T cells, or T cells provided the cDNA or gDNA that made up the material.

In the original workflow: Amplification of reference gene primers was used by the study to estimate nucleated cell counts. Produced via immunoSEQ multiplex PCR; TCRdb's table is partial and in-frame only. V and J calls and clone size are given by that table; D and trimming were obtained from the DNA. The table records 200,000 to 300,000 clones, approximately 83% of them present only once. This receptor was identified in a woman aged 80 or over with acute or convalescent COVID-19. Sequenced sample: peripheral blood.

CDR3 in DNA: TGTGCCAGCAGTGAATGGATTGGAGGGACTGCAAATCAGCCCCAGCATTTT. It encodes CASSEWIGGTANQPQHF. The chain links TRBV6-1 to TRBJ1-5, with D perhaps matching TRBD1 (5 bases). The germline V gene encodes CDR1 MNHNS and CDR2 SASEGT. V lost 2 bases, J lost 4 bases, and 18 bases lay in between. The CDR3 consists of 17 residues.